These 8 T cell receptor beta chains were all obtained from the same sample, sequenced in a study of spatial heterogeneity in lung cancer. TCRdb reprocessed the 5' RACE reads via MiXCR and lists one record per CDR3 protein. This sample has 9,500 to 15,000 distinct CDR3 sequences, with approximately 6.2% found just once. Time point specified: sample taken at primary tumor resection. Unsorted whole RNA from tumor, nontumor lung or frozen PBMC underwent sequencing. The starting material was normal lung tissue next to the tumor, obtained at surgery. These receptors were taken from a male donor with early-stage non-small cell lung cancer.

There are many counts of this clonotype. A library prepared for alpha chains yielded this beta chain as an off-target read; its size is of little meaning. The chain employs TRBV4-1 and TRBJ2-1; 8 positions agree with TRBD1. With V trimmed by 0 bases and J by 3 bases, 1 base remained unmatched. Germline lookup yields CDR1 MGHRA and CDR2 YSYEKL. This CDR3 is built from 15 residues. CDR3 sequence: CASSQEQGVYNEQFF. The CDR3 bases are TGCGCCAGCAGCCAAGAACAGGGGGTCTACAATGAGCAGTTCTTC.

The sample holds a few counts of this clonotype. The library was prepared for alpha chains; this beta chain is a stray read, so its frequency means little. The chain has TRBV6-2 or TRBV6-3 and TRBJ2-1; 10 bases are a match to TRBD2. V gave up 6 bases and J gave up 3 bases; unmatched junction bases: 17. Germline CDR1 reads MNHEY; CDR2 reads SVGEGT. The CDR3 has 19 amino acids. CDR3: CASSQDLAGEASFYNEQFF. The DNA of the CDR3 is TGTGCCAGCAGCCAAGACCTAGCGGGAGAGGCATCCTTCTACAATGAGCAGTTCTTC.

With respect to this clonotype: This beta chain was picked up by a library intended for alpha chains and is off target, so its count carries little meaning. V usage is TRBV9 and J usage is TRBJ2-7, with 7 positions matching TRBD2. The V gene's germline CDR1 is SGDLS and CDR2 YYNGEE. This CDR3 has 14 residues. V lost 3 bases to trimming and J lost 0 bases; unmatched junction nucleotides: 3. For the CDR3, the DNA is TGTGCCAGCAGCGAAGCGGGAAGCTCCTACGAGCAGTACTTC. Encoded protein: CASSEAGSSYEQYF.

Judged by abundance, this clonotype is medium-sized. Little can be read into the size of this beta chain, an off-target read in a library designed for alpha chains. V is TRBV6-5 and J is TRBJ2-7; weak D call: TRBD2 (5 bases). The V gene lost 2 bases and the J gene lost 7 bases, with 12 bases spanning the gap. The CDR3 is 13 residues long. CDR1 and CDR2 from the germline V gene are MNHEY and SVGAGI. CDR3 sequence reads: CASSYVARREQYF. The CDR3 nucleotides read TGTGCCAGCAGTTACGTGGCGAGGAGGGAGCAGTACTTC.

This clonotype is judged medium-sized. Since the library was made to target alpha chains, this beta chain is a stray read and its abundance is not meaningful. This sequence joins TRBV20-1 and TRBJ1-1; 7 positions agree with TRBD1. The CDR3 contains 14 residues. J lost 3 bases, V lost 6 bases, and 10 bases had no gene match. Per the germline V gene, CDR1 is DFQATT and CDR2 is SNEGSKA (reference sequence). This chain's CDR3 is CSAAKGAGDTEAFF. The CDR3 DNA sequence: TGCAGTGCAGCGAAGGGGGCCGGGGACACTGAAGCTTTCTTT.

There are many counts of this clonotype. Little can be read into the size of this beta chain, an off-target read in a library designed for alpha chains. The rearrangement uses TRBV6-6 and TRBJ1-6; TRBD1 matches at 9 bases. In germline, CDR1 is MNHNY, CDR2 SVGAGI (reference sequence). Trimming cost V 5 bases and J 10 bases; bases outside gene matches: 12. The CDR3 runs 16 residues. In nucleotides, the CDR3 is TGTGCCAGCAGTCCGGGACAGGGAATTTCACAGTCACCCCTCCACTTT. Its protein product is CASSPGQGISQSPLHF.

A few counts support this clonotype. The size of this beta chain means little, since it is a stray read in a library made for alpha chains. The CDR3 protein is CASSPDDRAGYTF. The DNA of the CDR3 is TGCGCCAGCAGCCCGGACGACAGGGCGGGCTACACCTTC. The rearrangement links TRBV5-1 to TRBJ1-2, with 7 bases identical to TRBD1. Germline V gives CDR1 SGHRS, CDR2 YFSETQ. Unmatched junction bases numbered 8, after V lost 4 bases and J lost 8 bases. The CDR3 runs 13 residues.

This clonotype is deemed medium-sized. Since it is a stray read in a library aimed at alpha chains, this beta chain has a size that is not meaningful. This chain joins TRBV9 and TRBJ2-2; TRBD2 matches 7 bases. CDR1 and CDR2 from the germline V gene are SGDLS and YYNGEE. This CDR3 region has 16 residues. V trimming: 4 bases; J trimming: 5 bases; junction bases outside the gene matches: 11. CDR3 amino acids: CASSPRAGSGTGELFF. DNA for the CDR3: TGTGCCAGCAGCCCGCGAGCGGGGAGTGGTACCGGGGAGCTGTTTTTT.